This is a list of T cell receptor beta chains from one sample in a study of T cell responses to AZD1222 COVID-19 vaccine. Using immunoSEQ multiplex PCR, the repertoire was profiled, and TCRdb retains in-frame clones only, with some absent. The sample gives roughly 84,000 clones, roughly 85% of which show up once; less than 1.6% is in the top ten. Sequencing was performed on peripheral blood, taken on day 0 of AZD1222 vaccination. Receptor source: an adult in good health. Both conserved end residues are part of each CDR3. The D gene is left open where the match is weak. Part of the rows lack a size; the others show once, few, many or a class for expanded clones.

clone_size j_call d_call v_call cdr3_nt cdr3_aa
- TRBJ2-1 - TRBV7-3 TGTGCCAGCAGCCCCGTTAGGAGCTCCTACAATGAGCAGTTCTTC CASSPVRSSYNEQFF
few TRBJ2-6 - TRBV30 TGTGCCTGGAGTGGGGGGGCCAACGTCCTGACTTTC CAWSGGANVLTF
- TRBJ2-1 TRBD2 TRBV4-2 TGTGCCAGCAGCCAAACAGGGACTAGCGGGAGAAGGAATGAGCAGTTCTTC CASSQTGTSGRRNEQFF
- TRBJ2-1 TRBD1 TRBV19 TGTGCCAGTAGTGCCGGGACAGCCCTCAATGAGCAGTTCTTC CASSAGTALNEQFF
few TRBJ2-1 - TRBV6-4 TGTGCCAGCAGTCCGGGAGACCCTACCTACAATGAGCAGTTCTTC CASSPGDPTYNEQFF
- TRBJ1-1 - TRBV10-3 TGTGCCATCAGTCCGAGGGCAGGAGAGAACACTGAAGCTTTCTTT CAISPRAGENTEAFF
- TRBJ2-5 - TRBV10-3 TGTGCCATCAACTACAGGATCGAGGAGACCCAGTACTTC CAINYRIEETQYF
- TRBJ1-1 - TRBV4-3 TGCGCCAGCAGCCAGGGGGTCGTGGGGACTGAAGCTTTCTTT CASSQGVVGTEAFF
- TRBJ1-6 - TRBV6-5 TGTGCCAGCAGACCGGACAGCACCTATAATTCACCCCTCCACTTT CASRPDSTYNSPLHF
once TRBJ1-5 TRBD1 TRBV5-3 TGTGCCAGAAGCCTGGACAGGGGGAATCAGCCCCAGCATTTT CARSLDRGNQPQHF
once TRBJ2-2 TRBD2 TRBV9 TGTGCCAGCAGCCCACCGGGACTAGCGGCGGGGACCGGGGAGCTGTTTTTT CASSPPGLAAGTGELFF
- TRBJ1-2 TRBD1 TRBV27 TGTGCCAGCAGTTCCCGGGACAGGGGGGCCCCAATGGCAGGCTACACCTTC CASSSRDRGAPMAGYTF
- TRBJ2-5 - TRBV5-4 TGTGCCAGCAGCTCGGGGGTTCTCGAGACCCAGTACTTC CASSSGVLETQYF
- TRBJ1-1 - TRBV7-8 TGTGCCAGCAGCTTAATCGTCCAACAGGCCACTGAAGCTTTCTTT CASSLIVQQATEAFF
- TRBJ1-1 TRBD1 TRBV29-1 TGCAGCGTTCGGTTGCAGGGGGACACTGAAGCTTTCTTT CSVRLQGDTEAFF
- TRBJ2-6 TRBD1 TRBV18 TGTGCCAGCTCACCCCCGACGACAGGGGTCTTTTTTGTGGGGGCCAACGTCCTGACTTTC CASSPPTTGVFFVGANVLTF
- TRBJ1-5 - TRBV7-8 TGTGCCAGCAGCTTATCCGGGGGTGCAAATCAGCCCCAGCATTTT CASSLSGGANQPQHF
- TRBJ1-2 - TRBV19 TGTGCCAGTAGTCTAAGGGGGGCGGGCTATGGCTACACCTTC CASSLRGAGYGYTF
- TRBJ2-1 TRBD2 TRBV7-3 TGTGCCAGCAGTAGGACTAGCGGGAGCTCCTACAATGAGCAGTTCTTC CASSRTSGSSYNEQFF
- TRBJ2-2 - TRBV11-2 TGTGCCAGCAGCCCACGGAGGACCGGGGAGCTGTTTTTT CASSPRRTGELFF
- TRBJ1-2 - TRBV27 TGTGCCAGCAGCCAGGACAGCCCTCCTAACTATGGCTACACCTTC CASSQDSPPNYGYTF
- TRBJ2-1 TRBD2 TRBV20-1 TGCAGTGCTAGTAAGCTAGCGGGGCAAGGTGAGCAGTTCTTC CSASKLAGQGEQFF
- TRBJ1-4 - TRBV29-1 TGCAGCGTTGCCGACGGAGGACTAGGAAAACTGTTTTTT CSVADGGLGKLFF
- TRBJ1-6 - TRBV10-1 TGCGCCAGTGCCCCCGGGTCACCCCTCCACTTT CASAPGSPLHF
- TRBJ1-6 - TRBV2 TGTGCCAGCAGTGAACAGGATAATTCACCCCTCCACTTT CASSEQDNSPLHF
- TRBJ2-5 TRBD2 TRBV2 TGTGCCAGCAATCCCGGGAGGAGAGAGACCCAGTACTTC CASNPGRRETQYF
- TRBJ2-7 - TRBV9 TGTGCCAGCAGCGTAGCTGGCGGGTCCTTCTACGAGCAGTACTTC CASSVAGGSFYEQYF
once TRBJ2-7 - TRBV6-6 TGTGCCAGCAGTTCCGGGGCACAAGCGAGCTACGAGCAGTACTTC CASSSGAQASYEQYF
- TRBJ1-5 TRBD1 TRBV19 TGTGCCAGTAGTATCCAGGGGGTCGTCAATCAGCCCCAGCATTTT CASSIQGVVNQPQHF
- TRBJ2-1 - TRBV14 TGTGCCAGCAGCGGGGAGGCCCCCTACAATGAGCAGTTCTTC CASSGEAPYNEQFF
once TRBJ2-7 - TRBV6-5 TGTGCCAGCAGAGAGAGCCACTACGAGCAGTACTTC CASRESHYEQYF
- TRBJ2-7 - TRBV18 TGTGCCAGCTCACCCGAGATAAGCTCCTACGAGCAGTACTTC CASSPEISSYEQYF
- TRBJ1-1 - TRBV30 TGTGCCTGGTTATTGCTAGTTTTTGAAGCTTTCTTT CAWLLLVFEAFF
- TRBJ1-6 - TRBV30 TGTGCCCGGAGAAGAAGCGGCTCCTATAATTCACCCCTCCACTTT CARRRSGSYNSPLHF
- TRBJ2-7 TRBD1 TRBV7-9 TGTGCCAGCAGCCGACACGGGACAGGGGGCCTCGAGCAGTACTTC CASSRHGTGGLEQYF
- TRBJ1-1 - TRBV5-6 TGTGCCAGCAGCCGACCACAGGGAAGTTGGGCTGAAGCTTTCTTT CASSRPQGSWAEAFF
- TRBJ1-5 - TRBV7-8 TGTGCCAGCAGCTCTTTTAATCAGCCCCAGCATTTT CASSSFNQPQHF
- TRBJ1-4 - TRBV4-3 TGCGCCAGCAGCCAAGATCGCAGGTGGTCCGGGCTGTTTTTT CASSQDRRWSGLFF
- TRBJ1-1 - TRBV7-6 TGTGCCAGCAGCTTCACGGATATGAACACTGAAGCTTTCTTT CASSFTDMNTEAFF
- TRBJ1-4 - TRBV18 TGTGCCAGCTCACCCAGATTATCTGAGGGAACTAATGAAAAACTGTTTTTT CASSPRLSEGTNEKLFF
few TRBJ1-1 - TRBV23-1 TGCGCCAGCAGAAACACCTCGAACACTGAAGCTTTCTTT CASRNTSNTEAFF
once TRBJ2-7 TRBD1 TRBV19 TGTGCCAGTAGTATAGGGGACAGGGTCCACGAGCAGTACTTC CASSIGDRVHEQYF
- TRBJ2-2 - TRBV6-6 TGTGCCAGCAGTCGACCGGGACCAACCGGTTCGGGGGAGCTGTTTTTT CASSRPGPTGSGELFF
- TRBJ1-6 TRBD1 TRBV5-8 TGTGCCAGCAGCCTAGCCGGGACAGACGGGATGTGGGACCTCCACTTT CASSLAGTDGMWDLHF
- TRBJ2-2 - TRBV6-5 TGTGCCAGCAGTTACTGGACAGAGAACACCGGGGAGCTGTTTTTT CASSYWTENTGELFF
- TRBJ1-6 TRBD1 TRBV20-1 TGCAGTGCGAGACAGGGGGTTACCCTCCACTTT CSARQGVTLHF
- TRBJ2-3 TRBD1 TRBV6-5 TGTGCCAGCAGTTTCTCACTTACAGGGGGTACGCAGTATTTT CASSFSLTGGTQYF
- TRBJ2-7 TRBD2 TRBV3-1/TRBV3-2 TGTGCCAGCAGCCCCCCAGGGAGCGGGGGCTACGAGCAGTACTTC CASSPPGSGGYEQYF
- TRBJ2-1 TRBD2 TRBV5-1 TGCGCCAGCAGCTTGGGACCGGGACTAGCGGGTTACAATGAGCAGTTCTTC CASSLGPGLAGYNEQFF
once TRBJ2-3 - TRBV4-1 TGCGCCAGCAGCCCTCAGGATTTTAGCACAGATACGCAGTATTTT CASSPQDFSTDTQYF
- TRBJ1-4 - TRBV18 TGTGCCAGCTCACCACGGCAAACTGAAAAACTGTTTTTT CASSPRQTEKLFF
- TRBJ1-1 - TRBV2 TGTGCCAGCGAAAGGGAGGCGGCGACGAACACTGAAGCTTTCTTT CASEREAATNTEAFF
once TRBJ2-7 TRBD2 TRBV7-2 TGTGCCAGCACCCCTCTCACGGGACTAGCTTACGAGCAGTACTTC CASTPLTGLAYEQYF
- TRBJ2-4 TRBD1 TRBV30 TGTGCCTGGAGTGGCCCAGGGGGCAGGGGGCACATTCAGTACTTC CAWSGPGGRGHIQYF